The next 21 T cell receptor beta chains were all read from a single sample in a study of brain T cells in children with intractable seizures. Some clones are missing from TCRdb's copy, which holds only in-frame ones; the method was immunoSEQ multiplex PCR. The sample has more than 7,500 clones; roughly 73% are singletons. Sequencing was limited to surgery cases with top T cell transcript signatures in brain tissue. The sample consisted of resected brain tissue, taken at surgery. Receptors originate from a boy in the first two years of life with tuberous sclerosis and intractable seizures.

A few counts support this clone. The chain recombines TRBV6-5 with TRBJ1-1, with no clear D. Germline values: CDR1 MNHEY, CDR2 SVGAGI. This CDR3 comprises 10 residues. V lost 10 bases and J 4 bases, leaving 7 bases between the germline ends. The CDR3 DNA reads TGTGCCATCCGGGGCACTGAAGCTTTCTTT. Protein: CAIRGTEAFF.

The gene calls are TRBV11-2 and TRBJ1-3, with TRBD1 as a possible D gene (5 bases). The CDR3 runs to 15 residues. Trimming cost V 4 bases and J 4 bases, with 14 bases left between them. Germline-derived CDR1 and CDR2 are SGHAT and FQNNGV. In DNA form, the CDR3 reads TGTGCCAGCAGCTGGGCCCAGGGCACCGGAAACACCATATATTTT. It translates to CASSWAQGTGNTIYF.

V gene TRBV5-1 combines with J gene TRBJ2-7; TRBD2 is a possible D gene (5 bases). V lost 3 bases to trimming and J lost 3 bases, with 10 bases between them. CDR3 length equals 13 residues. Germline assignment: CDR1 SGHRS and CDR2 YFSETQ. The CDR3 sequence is CASSSGIDYEQYF. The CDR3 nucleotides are TGCGCCAGCAGCTCCGGGATCGACTACGAGCAGTACTTC.

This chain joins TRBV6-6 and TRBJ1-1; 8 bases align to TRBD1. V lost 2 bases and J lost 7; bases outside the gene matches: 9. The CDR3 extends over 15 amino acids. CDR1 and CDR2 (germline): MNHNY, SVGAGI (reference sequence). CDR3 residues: CASSYPLRQGREAFF. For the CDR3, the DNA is TGTGCCAGCAGTTACCCGCTAAGACAGGGGCGTGAAGCTTTCTTT.

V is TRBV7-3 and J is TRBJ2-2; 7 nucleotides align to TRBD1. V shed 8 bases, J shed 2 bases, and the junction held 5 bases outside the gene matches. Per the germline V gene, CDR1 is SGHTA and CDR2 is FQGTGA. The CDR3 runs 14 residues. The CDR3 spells CASQGQPNTGELFF. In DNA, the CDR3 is TGTGCCAGCCAGGGACAGCCTAACACCGGGGAGCTGTTTTTT.

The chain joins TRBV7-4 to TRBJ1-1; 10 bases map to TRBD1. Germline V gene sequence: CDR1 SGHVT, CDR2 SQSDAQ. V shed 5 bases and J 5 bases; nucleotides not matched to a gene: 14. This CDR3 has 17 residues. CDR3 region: CASSPTYRDRGVTEAFF. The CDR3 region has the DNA TGTGCCAGCAGCCCCACCTACCGGGACAGGGGTGTAACTGAAGCTTTCTTT.

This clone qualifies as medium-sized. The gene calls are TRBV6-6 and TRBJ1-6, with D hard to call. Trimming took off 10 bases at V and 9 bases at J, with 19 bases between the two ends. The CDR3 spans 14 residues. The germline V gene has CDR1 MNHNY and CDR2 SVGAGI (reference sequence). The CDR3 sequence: CATTWAGPFSPLHF. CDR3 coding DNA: TGTGCCACCACCTGGGCCGGGCCTTTTTCACCCCTCCACTTT.

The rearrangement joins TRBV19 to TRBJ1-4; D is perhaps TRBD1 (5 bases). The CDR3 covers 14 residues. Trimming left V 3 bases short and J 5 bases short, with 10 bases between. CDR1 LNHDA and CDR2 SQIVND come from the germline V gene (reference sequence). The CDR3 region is CASSINRNNEKLFF. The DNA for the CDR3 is TGTGCCAGTAGTATTAACAGGAACAATGAAAAACTGTTTTTT.

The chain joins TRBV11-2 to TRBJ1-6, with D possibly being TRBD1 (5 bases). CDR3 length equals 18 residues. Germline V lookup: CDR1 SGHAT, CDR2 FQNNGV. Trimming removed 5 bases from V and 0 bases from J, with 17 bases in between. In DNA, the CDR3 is TGTGCCAGCAGCCCAAATCGGGGACCTAGCTCCTATAATTCACCCCTCCACTTT. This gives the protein CASSPNRGPSSYNSPLHF.

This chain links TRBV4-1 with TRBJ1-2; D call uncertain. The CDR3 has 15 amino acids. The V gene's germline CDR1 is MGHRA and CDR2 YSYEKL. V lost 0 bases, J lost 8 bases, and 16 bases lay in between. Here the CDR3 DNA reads TGCGCCAGCAGCCAAGAAGAATCCAGGTTGTCGGGCTACACCTTC. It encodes CASSQEESRLSGYTF.

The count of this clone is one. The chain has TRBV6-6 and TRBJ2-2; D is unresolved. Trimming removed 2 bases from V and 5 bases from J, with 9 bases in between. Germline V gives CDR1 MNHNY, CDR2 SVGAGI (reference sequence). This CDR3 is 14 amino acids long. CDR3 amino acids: CASSYGRVTGELFF. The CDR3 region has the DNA TGTGCCAGCAGTTACGGTCGTGTTACCGGGGAGCTGTTTTTT.

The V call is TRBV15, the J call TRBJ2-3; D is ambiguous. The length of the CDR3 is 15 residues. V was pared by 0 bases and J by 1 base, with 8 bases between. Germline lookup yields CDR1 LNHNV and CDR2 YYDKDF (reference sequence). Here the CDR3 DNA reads TGTGCCACCAGCAGAGATCTCTTGGGCACAGATACGCAGTATTTT. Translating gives CATSRDLLGTDTQYF.

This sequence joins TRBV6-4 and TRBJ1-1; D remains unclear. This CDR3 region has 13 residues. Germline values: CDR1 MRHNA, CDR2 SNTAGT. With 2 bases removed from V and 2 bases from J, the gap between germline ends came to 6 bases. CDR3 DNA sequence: TGTGCCAGCAGTGACAGGGAAAACACTGAAGCTTTCTTT. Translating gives CASSDRENTEAFF.

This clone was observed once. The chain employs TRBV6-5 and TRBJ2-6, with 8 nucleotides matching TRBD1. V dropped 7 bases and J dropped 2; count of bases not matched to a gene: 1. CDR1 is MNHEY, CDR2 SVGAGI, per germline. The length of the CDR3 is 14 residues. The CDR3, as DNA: TGTGCCAGCACCAGGGGGCCTGGGGCCAACGTCCTGACTTTC. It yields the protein CASTRGPGANVLTF.

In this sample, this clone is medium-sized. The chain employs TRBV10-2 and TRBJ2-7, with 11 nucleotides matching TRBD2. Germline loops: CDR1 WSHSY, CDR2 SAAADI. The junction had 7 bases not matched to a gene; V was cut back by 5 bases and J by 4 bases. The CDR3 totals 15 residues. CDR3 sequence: CASSFTSGSLYEQYF. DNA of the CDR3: TGCGCCAGCAGTTTCACTAGCGGGAGTTTGTACGAGCAGTACTTC.

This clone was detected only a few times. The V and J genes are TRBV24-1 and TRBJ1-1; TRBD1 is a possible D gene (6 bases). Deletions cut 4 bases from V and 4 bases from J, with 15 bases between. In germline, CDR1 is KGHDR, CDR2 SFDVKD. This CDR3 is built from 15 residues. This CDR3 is CATSEWGDTRTEAFF. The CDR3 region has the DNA TGTGCCACCAGTGAGTGGGGGGACACTCGCACTGAAGCTTTCTTT.

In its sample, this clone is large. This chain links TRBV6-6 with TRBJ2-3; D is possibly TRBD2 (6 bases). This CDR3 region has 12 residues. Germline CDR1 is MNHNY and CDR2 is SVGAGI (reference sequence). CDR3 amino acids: CALREGTDTQYF. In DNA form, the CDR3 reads TGTGCTCTGCGGGAAGGCACAGATACGCAGTATTTT.

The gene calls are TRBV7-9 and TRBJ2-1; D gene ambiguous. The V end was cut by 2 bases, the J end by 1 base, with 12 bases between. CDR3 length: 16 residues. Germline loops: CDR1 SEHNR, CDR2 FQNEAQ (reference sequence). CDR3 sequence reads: CASSLMAIGSYNEQFF. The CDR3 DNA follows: TGTGCCAGCAGCTTAATGGCTATCGGGTCCTACAATGAGCAGTTCTTC.

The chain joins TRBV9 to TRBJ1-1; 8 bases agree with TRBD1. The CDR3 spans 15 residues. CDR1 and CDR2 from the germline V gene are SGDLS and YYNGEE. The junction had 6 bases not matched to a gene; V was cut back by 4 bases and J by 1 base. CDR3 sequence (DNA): TGTGCCAGCAGCCCAACCGGGACAGGGAACACTGAAGCTTTCTTT. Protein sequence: CASSPTGTGNTEAFF.

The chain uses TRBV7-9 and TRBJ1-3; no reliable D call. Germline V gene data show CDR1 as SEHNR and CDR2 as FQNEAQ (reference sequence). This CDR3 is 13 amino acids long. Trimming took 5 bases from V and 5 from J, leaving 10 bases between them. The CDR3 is CASSMEPRNTIYF. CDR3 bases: TGTGCCAGCAGCATGGAACCAAGAAACACCATATATTTT.

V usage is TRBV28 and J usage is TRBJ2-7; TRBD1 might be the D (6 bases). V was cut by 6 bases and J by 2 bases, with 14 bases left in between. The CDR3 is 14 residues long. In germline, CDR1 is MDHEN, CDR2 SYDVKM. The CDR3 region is CASRPGHLTYEQYF. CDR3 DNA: TGTGCCAGCAGACCGGGACACCTCACCTACGAGCAGTACTTC. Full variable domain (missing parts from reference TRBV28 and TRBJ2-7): DVKVTQSSRYLVKRTGEKVFLECVQDMDHENMFWYRQDPGLGLRLIYFSYDVKMKEKGDIPEGYSVSREKKERFSLILESASTNQTSMYLCASRPGHLTYEQYFGPGTRLTVT.